This T cell receptor beta chain originates from a study of T-cell reconstitution after alpha-beta-depleted transplantation in children (TCRdb year 2016). For the study in its entirety: Using TCR repertoire profiling, the study quantitatively followed how T-cell immune reconstitution unfolded in children after TCRalphabeta/CD19-depleted allogeneic hematopoietic cell transplantation.

Libraries were prepared through PCR. TCRdb names Illumina HiSeq 2500 as the instrument used. TCR libraries were prepared with molecular barcoding, using unique molecular identifiers to normalize TCRbeta repertoire quantification. The public reads were quality trimmed at Q25 with fastp and then assembled into clones with MiXCR by TCRdb, keeping productive beta chains. Entries are consolidated by CDR3 protein sequence, retaining the most common genes and DNA. For this sample the table gives hundreds of thousands of distinct CDR3 sequences, of which 30% to 35% were detected only once. The ten largest account for 2% to 3% of the sample. The CDR1 and CDR2 encoded by the germline V gene (reference sequence) are DFQATT and SNEGSKA. Trimming takes 0 bases from V and 0 bases from J, and the germline ends sit 10 bases apart. The CDR3 measures 15 amino acids from cysteine to phenylalanine. Just CDR3 DNA is preserved here, 45 bases in frame from base 1.

For this clonotype: Its antigen remains unidentified. No qualities accompany the bases; no much larger clone lies one base away.

This clonotype originated in a human donor who donated a stem cell graft to a child with aplastic anemia. This receptor chain uses TRBV20-1 and TRBJ2-3; there is no confident call for the D gene. Sequences were derived from PBMCs from the stem cell graft donor, sampled from the stem cell graft. Here the CDR3 is given as CSARDSPRSTDTQYF. The DNA is as follows: TGCAGTGCTAGAGATTCCCCCCGGAGCACAGATACGCAGTATTTT.